Presented here are 22 T cell receptor beta chains from one specimen sequenced in a study of T cell repertoires in cytomegalovirus infection. In TCRdb, the reads were re-called with MiXCR into one record per CDR3 protein. The top ten clones hold more than 10% of a sample with hundreds of thousands of distinct CDR3 sequences, roughly a sixth of them seen once. Sequenced material: PBMCs. The receptors originated from a human donor in good health (CMV status not recorded). Some clones in this sample may be carry-over from other donors' samples.

The rearrangement uses TRBV25-1 and TRBJ2-3; TRBD1 agrees at 7 bases. This CDR3 has 17 amino acids. The trim removed 3 bases at V and 2 bases at J, leaving 11 bases unmatched. Germline CDR1 reads MGHDK; CDR2 reads SYGVNS. The CDR3 spells CASSDSGDSRATDTQYF. CDR3 DNA: TGTGCCAGCAGTGACTCAGGGGACAGCCGAGCCACAGATACGCAGTATTTT.

The chain has TRBV7-2 and TRBJ1-4; D not certain. Germline CDR1 is SGHTA and CDR2 is FQGNSA. Trimming shortened V by 1 base and J by 5 bases, and 17 bases separated the two germline ends. The CDR3 is 17 amino acids. CDR3 in amino acids: CASSLELPARGNEKLFF. The CDR3 DNA reads TGTGCCAGCAGCTTAGAGCTTCCCGCTCGGGGAAATGAAAAACTGTTTTTT.

This chain joins TRBV7-6 and TRBJ2-3; D not certain. Germline CDR1 and CDR2: SGHVS and FNYEAQ. Trimming stripped 4 bases from V and 2 bases from J, with 13 bases between. The CDR3 contains 15 residues. CDR3 bases: TGTGCCAGCAGCTCACCCCCCCCGCTCACAGATACGCAGTATTTT. It is translated as CASSSPPPLTDTQYF. Complete variable domain (other parts from reference TRBV7-6 and TRBJ2-3): GAGVSQSPRYKVTKRGQDVALRCDPISGHVSLYWYRQALGQGPEFLTYFNYEAQQDKSGLPNDRFSAERPEGSISTLTIQRTEQRDSAMYRCASSSPPPLTDTQYFGPGTRLTVL.

This clonotype was seen repeatedly, ten times or more. This sequence joins TRBV4-1 and TRBJ2-4, with a possible D match to TRBD1 (6 bases). V was trimmed by 3 bases and J by 0 bases, leaving 12 bases between them. In germline, CDR1 is MGHRA, CDR2 YSYEKL. CDR3 length: 16 residues. CDR3 coding DNA: TGCGCCAGCAGCCAGGGACATACCTTAGCCAAAAACATTCAGTACTTC. Translated, it gives CASSQGHTLAKNIQYF.

This clonotype was detected a few times. The chain couples TRBV19 to TRBJ1-5; 7 bases are a match to TRBD1. The CDR3 spans 15 residues. CDR1 LNHDA and CDR2 SQIVND come from the germline V gene (reference sequence). The junction had 11 bases not matched to a gene; V was cut back by 6 bases and J by 6 bases. CDR3 sequence (DNA): TGTGCCAGTAGGCCCAGGGGGAATAAAGGTCAGCCCCAGCATTTT. Translating it yields CASRPRGNKGQPQHF.

This clonotype has just one count. The J gene is TRBJ1-1, the V gene TRBV6-2 or TRBV6-3, with TRBD1 identical over 9 bases. Germline values: CDR1 MNHEY, CDR2 SVGEGT. The trim removed 4 bases at V and 11 bases at J, leaving 11 bases unmatched. The CDR3 totals 14 residues. The CDR3 sequence: CASSSGQGLRSAFF. CDR3 nucleotide sequence: TGTGCCAGCAGTTCGGGACAGGGCCTGCGTTCGGCTTTCTTT.

V is TRBV20-1 and J is TRBJ2-1, with D perhaps matching TRBD2 (5 bases). CDR1 and CDR2 (germline): DFQATT, SNEGSKA (reference sequence). The V end was cut by 3 bases, the J end by 6 bases, with 15 bases between. The CDR3 consists of 14 residues. CDR3 in DNA: TGCAGTGCTAGCGCCGGGGTCAGAGGCAATGAGCAGTTCTTC. Protein product: CSASAGVRGNEQFF.

This clonotype has only a few counts. This chain uses TRBV5-1 with TRBJ2-5; 8 bases are a match to TRBD1. The CDR3 has 16 amino acids. The V and J ends lost 2 bases and 5 bases, in that order; junction bases with no gene match: 11. CDR1 is SGHRS and CDR2 is YFSETQ in the germline V gene. Written as DNA, the CDR3 is TGCGCCAGCAGCTTCTCCAGGGGGCAGATAGAGGAGACCCAGTACTTC. Translation gives CASSFSRGQIEETQYF.

This clonotype was seen repeatedly, ten times or more. The chain joins TRBV7-6 to TRBJ2-6, with a possible D match to TRBD1 (6 bases). The V end lost 5 bases, the J end lost 2 bases, and 13 bases lay between the germline ends. Germline V lookup: CDR1 SGHVS, CDR2 FNYEAQ. This CDR3 contains 16 residues. The chain's CDR3 is CASSQNNRAGANVLTF. Written as DNA, the CDR3 is TGTGCCAGCAGCCAAAATAACAGGGCTGGGGCCAACGTCCTGACTTTC.

This clonotype came up a few times. The chain combines TRBV12-3 or TRBV12-4 with TRBJ1-2, with 8 nucleotides matching TRBD1. Losses at the gene ends were 4 bases for V and 2 bases for J; bases not matched to a gene: 6. This CDR3 comprises 15 residues. The CDR3 DNA reads TGTGCCAGCAGTTCCTCCAGGGGGCCGAACTATGGCTACACCTTC. Translation: CASSSSRGPNYGYTF.

The chain has TRBV20-1 and TRBJ1-5; D unresolved. CDR1 DFQATT and CDR2 SNEGSKA come from the germline V gene (reference sequence). V was shortened by 4 bases and J by 3 bases, with 7 bases between the two germline ends. CDR3 length equals 12 residues. The CDR3 region is CSAKRLNQPQHF. As DNA, the CDR3 is TGCAGTGCTAAGAGGCTCAATCAGCCCCAGCATTTT.

The sample holds a few counts of this clonotype. The V call is TRBV19, the J call TRBJ1-2; TRBD1 matches 8 bases. The CDR3 spans 14 residues. V dropped 4 bases and J dropped 4; count of bases not matched to a gene: 5. From germline, CDR1 is LNHDA and CDR2 SQIVND (reference sequence). The CDR3 protein is CASSRTGIGYGYTF. The CDR3 nucleotides read TGTGCCAGTAGTAGGACAGGGATTGGCTATGGCTACACCTTC.

The chain is built from TRBV4-3 and TRBJ1-2; D gene ambiguous. The V end lost 1 base, the J end lost 14 bases, and 14 bases lay between the germline ends. Germline CDR1 is LGHNA and CDR2 is YSLEER. This CDR3 is 12 amino acids long. In DNA form, the CDR3 reads TGCGCCAGCAGCCAAGGGAGACACCCCACAACCTTC. It is translated as CASSQGRHPTTF.

This clonotype was recorded a few times. V gene TRBV20-1 combines with J gene TRBJ2-1; possible D gene TRBD2, 6 bases. This CDR3 is built from 15 residues. Trimming took 3 bases from V and 6 from J, leaving 18 bases between them. CDR1 is DFQATT and CDR2 is SNEGSKA in the germline V gene (reference sequence). Here the CDR3 reads CSARPFEEAGNEQFF. The CDR3 nucleotides read TGCAGTGCTAGGCCCTTTGAAGAAGCGGGCAATGAGCAGTTCTTC.

The chain couples TRBV20-1 to TRBJ2-7; 9 bases agree with TRBD1. In germline, CDR1 is DFQATT, CDR2 SNEGSKA (reference sequence). This CDR3 contains 15 residues. With 5 bases clipped from V and 1 base from J, the junction kept 9 bases outside the gene matches. CDR3 bases: TGCAGTGCTGCAACCGGGACAGGGCTTTCCTACGAGCAGTACTTC. It is translated as CSAATGTGLSYEQYF.

There are many counts of this clonotype. The chain employs TRBV6-5 and TRBJ1-6, with TRBD1 as a possible D gene (5 bases). Germline lookup yields CDR1 MNHEY and CDR2 SVGAGI. The CDR3 length is 18 residues. V was pared by 0 bases and J by 9 bases, with 21 bases between. The CDR3 sequence: CASSYSRSGGLLGSPLHF. Written as DNA, the CDR3 is TGTGCCAGCAGTTACTCGAGATCGGGGGGTCTTTTGGGTTCACCCCTCCACTTT.

In this sample, this clonotype turned up many times. The chain is built from TRBV7-2 and TRBJ1-1; D remains ambiguous. The CDR3 runs 14 residues. Trimming cost V 7 bases and J 1 base, with 13 bases left between them. Germline V CDR1 and CDR2: SGHTA, FQGNSA. In DNA form, the CDR3 reads TGTGCCAGCACCCTGAGGCAGCAGAACACTGAAGCTTTCTTT. It translates to CASTLRQQNTEAFF.

The chain joins TRBV20-1 to TRBJ2-5, with no clear D. The CDR3 is made up of 12 amino acids. CDR1 is DFQATT, CDR2 SNEGSKA, per germline (reference sequence). Trimming took off 0 bases at V and 5 bases at J, with 7 bases between the two ends. In nucleotides, the CDR3 is TGCAGTGCTAGAGATGTGGGGGAGACCCAGTACTTC. It codes for CSARDVGETQYF.

This clonotype appeared many times. This chain uses TRBV4-2 with TRBJ2-6; 7 bases agree with TRBD1. CDR1 is LGHNA, CDR2 YNFKEQ, per germline. The V and J ends lost 0 bases and 4 bases, in that order; junction bases with no gene match: 6. The length of the CDR3 is 17 residues. The CDR3 region is CASSQEAGGTGANVLTF. CDR3 nucleotide sequence: TGTGCCAGCAGCCAAGAGGCAGGGGGTACAGGGGCCAACGTCCTGACTTTC.

This clonotype was seen only a few times. The chain recombines TRBV19 with TRBJ1-5; no clear D. Trimming stripped 5 bases from V and 2 bases from J, with 19 bases between. CDR1 LNHDA and CDR2 SQIVND come from the germline V gene (reference sequence). CDR3 length: 17 amino acids. The CDR3 DNA follows: TGTGCCAGTAGTCGGGTCCCTAGGGAAGTTGGCAATCAGCCCCAGCATTTT. Its protein product is CASSRVPREVGNQPQHF.

The chain employs TRBV6-5 and TRBJ2-3, with D perhaps matching TRBD2 (5 bases). The germline V gene has CDR1 MNHEY and CDR2 SVGAGI. The CDR3 covers 15 residues. Trimming cost V 2 bases and J 2 bases, with 11 bases left between them. The CDR3 DNA reads TGTGCCAGCAGTTACAGGAGCGGTTACACAGATACGCAGTATTTT. Its protein is CASSYRSGYTDTQYF.

The sample holds a few counts of this clonotype. The chain uses TRBV18 and TRBJ2-5; TRBD1 matches 7 bases. CDR1 is KGHSH, CDR2 LQKENI, per germline. The CDR3 sequence is 15 residues long. Trimming removed 3 bases from V and 1 base from J; junction bases left unmatched: 5. The CDR3: CASSPRQGGQETQYF. The CDR3 DNA sequence: TGTGCCAGCTCACCGAGACAGGGCGGCCAAGAGACCCAGTACTTC.